The 30 T cell receptor beta chains listed next were all sequenced from one sample in a study of blood T cell repertoires in COVID-19. Produced via immunoSEQ multiplex PCR; TCRdb's table is partial and in-frame only. The data hold 50,000 to 70,000 clones, with more than 80% observed a single time. Input material: peripheral blood. The receptor source for this set is a woman of 80 years or more with active COVID-19.

The rearrangement joins TRBV9 to TRBJ1-2; 8 nucleotides align to TRBD1. The ends lost 3 bases at V and 5 bases at J; junction bases unmatched: 21. CDR1 and CDR2 (germline): SGDLS, YYNGEE. There are 19 residues in the CDR3. The CDR3 region is CASSGGKADGQGGPYGYTF. In nucleotides, the CDR3 is TGTGCCAGCAGCGGGGGTAAAGCAGACGGACAGGGCGGGCCATATGGCTACACCTTC.

DNA of the CDR3: TGTGCCAGCAGCTTGGCTGTGAGCAAAGAGTCAGATACGCAGTATTTT. Its translation is CASSLAVSKESDTQYF. The V call is TRBV5-5, the J call TRBJ2-3; D is undetermined. V lost 0 bases, J lost 4 bases, and 15 bases lay in between. CDR3 length: 16 residues. Germline V gives CDR1 SGHKS, CDR2 YYEKEE (reference sequence).

The gene calls are TRBV28 and TRBJ1-2; 7 bases line up with TRBD1. The length of the CDR3 is 14 residues. Unmatched junction bases numbered 6, after V lost 6 bases and J lost 2 bases. The germline V gene encodes CDR1 MDHEN and CDR2 SYDVKM. The CDR3 nucleotides are TGTGCCAGCAGACCCCCGACAGGGAACTATGGCTACACCTTC. It specifies CASRPPTGNYGYTF.

This rearrangement joins TRBV6-5 to TRBJ2-3; 11 bases line up with TRBD1. Germline trimming cut 4 bases from V and 7 bases from J; bases unmatched to any gene: 7. Germline V gene data show CDR1 as MNHEY and CDR2 as SVGAGI. CDR3 size: 15 residues. CDR3 loop: CASSWMGQGDHTQYF. The CDR3 DNA reads TGTGCCAGCAGTTGGATGGGACAGGGGGATCATACGCAGTATTTT.

This clone appeared a single time. The rearrangement links TRBV9 to TRBJ2-1; D is undetermined. The CDR3 has 14 residues. Germline lookup yields CDR1 SGDLS and CDR2 YYNGEE. The V gene lost 3 bases and the J gene lost 6 bases, with 13 bases spanning the gap. The CDR3 DNA is TGTGCCAGCAGCGCGATCTTACTGAGCAATGAGCAGTTCTTC. This gives the protein CASSAILLSNEQFF.

The J gene is TRBJ2-2, the V gene TRBV13; maybe TRBD1 (5 bases). This CDR3 has 16 amino acids. V shed 5 bases and J shed 2 bases, with 15 bases lying between them. In germline, CDR1 is PRHDT, CDR2 FYEKMQ (reference sequence). The CDR3 reads CASSHQRGANTGELFF. In nucleotides, the CDR3 is TGTGCCAGCAGCCACCAAAGGGGCGCTAACACCGGGGAGCTGTTTTTT.

J is TRBJ2-7 and V is TRBV5-1; 7 bases map to TRBD2. V trimming: 3 bases; J trimming: 0 bases; junction bases outside the gene matches: 6. This CDR3 comprises 15 residues. Per germline, CDR1 SGHRS and CDR2 YFSETQ. The CDR3 DNA is TGCGCCAGCAGCTGGGGGGACTACAGCTCCTACGAGCAGTACTTC. Residues: CASSWGDYSSYEQYF.

The chain couples TRBV3-1 (or the pseudogene TRBV3-2) to TRBJ2-3; a possible D gene is TRBD2 (5 bases). Between the trimmed V and J ends, which lost 1 base and 2 bases, there was a span of 13 bases. Germline assignment: CDR1 LGHDT and CDR2 YNNKEL (reference sequence). The CDR3 is 16 residues long. CDR3: CASSQGEDDYTDTQYF. Written as DNA, the CDR3 is TGTGCCAGCAGCCAAGGGGAAGATGACTACACAGATACGCAGTATTTT.

The chain employs TRBV7-6 and TRBJ2-5, with 9 bases that match TRBD2. CDR3 size: 16 residues. Unmatched junction bases numbered 9, after V lost 2 bases and J lost 5 bases. Germline assignment: CDR1 SGHVS and CDR2 FNYEAQ. The CDR3 here is CASSLSGTSFRETQYF. The CDR3 nucleotides read TGTGCCAGCAGCTTATCCGGGACTAGCTTTCGGGAGACCCAGTACTTC. The variable domain in full, completed from reference TRBV7-6 and TRBJ2-5, reads GAGVSQSPRYKVTKRGQDVALRCDPISGHVSLYWYRQALGQGPEFLTYFNYEAQQDKSGLPNDRFSAERPEGSISTLTIQRTEQRDSAMYRCASSLSGTSFRETQYFGPGTRLLVL.

The chain couples TRBV6-5 to TRBJ1-1; D is perhaps TRBD1 (6 bases). The germline V and J ends were trimmed by 6 bases and 3 bases, with 11 bases remaining between them. The CDR3 covers 13 residues. CDR1 and CDR2 from the germline V gene are MNHEY and SVGAGI. The CDR3 sequence: CASRRGGDTEAFF. DNA of the CDR3: TGTGCCAGCAGGCGAGGGGGGGACACTGAAGCTTTCTTT.

The rearrangement uses TRBV5-4 and TRBJ2-1; 13 bases are a match to TRBD2. Germline V gene lookup returns CDR1 SGHNT and CDR2 YYREEE (reference sequence). The length of the CDR3 is 17 residues. V lost 4 bases to trimming and J lost 9 bases; unmatched junction nucleotides: 13. CDR3 DNA sequence: TGTGCCAGCAGCACGAGCGGGACTAGCGGGAAGTTTACTGAGCAGTTCTTC. This sequence encodes CASSTSGTSGKFTEQFF.

This clone was observed a few times. This chain joins TRBV24-1 and TRBJ1-5; tentatively, D is TRBD1 (5 bases). This CDR3 has 13 amino acids. Looked up from germline, CDR1 is KGHDR and CDR2 is SFDVKD. Trimming pared 4 bases from V and 7 bases from J, leaving 10 bases between. CDR3 nucleotides: TGTGCCACCAGTGACAGGGCGGAACAGCCCCAGCATTTT. It is translated as CATSDRAEQPQHF.

This clone was recorded once. The chain uses TRBV4-1 and TRBJ1-5, with a possible D match to TRBD1 (6 bases). CDR3 length: 13 amino acids. Per germline, CDR1 MGHRA and CDR2 YSYEKL. V lost 4 bases, J lost 6 bases, and 10 bases lay in between. The CDR3 DNA reads as TGCGCCAGCAGCCTACAGGGTTCTCAGCCCCAGCATTTT. It is translated as CASSLQGSQPQHF.

The genes are TRBV28 and TRBJ2-1; 16 bases are a match to TRBD2. This CDR3 is built from 16 residues. In germline, CDR1 is MDHEN, CDR2 SYDVKM. The V gene end was trimmed by 6 bases and the J gene end by 14 bases; junction bases not matched to a gene: 13. Here the CDR3 reads CASSRSGTSGGGKEFF. CDR3 sequence (DNA): TGTGCCAGCAGCCGATCCGGGACTAGCGGGGGGGGTAAGGAGTTCTTC.

The rearrangement links TRBV10-3 to TRBJ1-1; D might be TRBD1 (6 bases). Germline lookup yields CDR1 ENHRY and CDR2 SYGVKD. CDR3 length: 15 residues. The V end was cut by 6 bases, the J end by 3 bases, with 17 bases between. The CDR3 loop reads CAISKDSSWDTEAFF. Written as DNA, the CDR3 is TGTGCCATCAGCAAGGACAGTTCGTGGGACACTGAAGCTTTCTTT.

This clone was observed once. This chain joins TRBV4-1 and TRBJ2-1, with 9 nucleotides matching TRBD2. The V and J ends lost 0 bases and 4 bases, in that order; junction bases with no gene match: 4. The germline gives CDR1 MGHRA, CDR2 YSYEKL. The CDR3 loop spans 16 amino acids. As DNA, the CDR3 is TGCGCCAGCAGCCAAGATCTGAGCGGGAGGTACAATGAGCAGTTCTTC. Protein product: CASSQDLSGRYNEQFF.

CDR3 loop: CASRLQGGGLEKLFF. CDR3 sequence (DNA): TGTGCCAGCAGACTACAGGGCGGCGGCCTCGAAAAACTGTTTTTT. This sequence joins TRBV6-5 and TRBJ1-4, with D perhaps matching TRBD1 (6 bases). Trimming removed 6 bases at V and 8 bases at J, with 19 bases between. Germline V gene data show CDR1 as MNHEY and CDR2 as SVGAGI. CDR3 length equals 15 residues.

This clone was recorded a few times. The chain carries TRBV5-5 and TRBJ1-5; unclear D gene. The ends were cut back, 0 bases at V and 2 bases at J, with 6 bases in the middle. Germline assignment: CDR1 SGHKS and CDR2 YYEKEE (reference sequence). This CDR3 contains 14 residues. The CDR3 here is CASSLVARNQPQHF. CDR3 in DNA: TGTGCCAGCAGCTTGGTGGCCCGCAATCAGCCCCAGCATTTT.

V and J are TRBV12-3 or TRBV12-4 and TRBJ1-4; 7 bases agree with TRBD1. The CDR3 is 13 amino acids. After removal of 6 bases from V and 7 bases from J, the junction contained 5 bases not matched to a gene. CDR3 in DNA: TGTGCCAGCAGCCGGGACAGTACTGAAAAACTGTTTTTT. Amino acid sequence: CASSRDSTEKLFF.

This clone occurred once. DNA for the CDR3: TGTGCCAGCCTTCAGGATAGCAATCAGCCCCAGCATTTT. This encodes CASLQDSNQPQHF. The chain is built from TRBV6-1 and TRBJ1-5, with unresolved D. Trimming left V 8 bases short and J 0 bases short, with 8 bases between. Germline lookup yields CDR1 MNHNS and CDR2 SASEGT. This CDR3 comprises 13 residues.

This clone was recorded only once. The gene calls are TRBV28 and TRBJ2-5, with no clear D. Per the germline V gene, CDR1 is MDHEN and CDR2 is SYDVKM. The length of the CDR3 is 13 residues. V was trimmed by 1 base and J by 9 bases, leaving 12 bases between them. In DNA, the CDR3 is TGTGCCAGCAGTTTATCCCCCCGACGGGCCCAGTACTTC. It translates to CASSLSPRRAQYF.

V and J are TRBV6-5 and TRBJ2-7, with a weak D call TRBD2 (7 bases). Trimming pared 6 bases from V and 7 bases from J, leaving 19 bases between. The CDR3 totals 14 residues. Germline V CDR1 and CDR2: MNHEY, SVGAGI. The CDR3: CASRYEGGSREQYF. The DNA of the CDR3 is TGTGCCAGCAGATACGAGGGGGGGTCTAGAGAGCAGTACTTC.

This clone appeared a single time. The rearrangement links TRBV6-6 to TRBJ1-4; D gene ambiguous. Per the germline V gene, CDR1 is MNHNY and CDR2 is SVGAGI (reference sequence). With 1 base removed from V and 3 bases from J, the gap between germline ends came to 12 bases. The CDR3 loop spans 16 amino acids. CDR3 coding DNA: TGTGCCAGCAGTTACTTGCCGGGAGAGTCTAATGAAAAACTGTTTTTT. It is translated as CASSYLPGESNEKLFF.

The CDR3 coding sequence is TGTGCCAGCAGTTACTCGGGGGGTACAAGCTACGAGCAGTACTTC. It codes for CASSYSGGTSYEQYF. The chain is built from TRBV6-5 and TRBJ2-7; possible D gene TRBD2, 6 bases. The V gene's germline CDR1 is MNHEY and CDR2 SVGAGI. Trimming cost V 0 bases and J 3 bases, with 12 bases left between them. The CDR3 runs 15 residues.

The chain employs TRBV25-1 and TRBJ2-5; no definite D call. There are 11 residues in the CDR3. CDR1 is MGHDK and CDR2 is SYGVNS in the germline V gene. V was trimmed by 5 bases and J by 5 bases, leaving 6 bases between them. CDR3 sequence reads: CASSLRETQYF. CDR3 coding DNA: TGTGCCAGCAGTCTTCGGGAGACCCAGTACTTC.

The chain uses TRBV7-9 and TRBJ1-1; unclear D gene. In germline, CDR1 is SEHNR, CDR2 FQNEAQ (reference sequence). The length of the CDR3 is 12 residues. With 2 bases removed from V and 3 bases from J, the gap between germline ends came to 4 bases. CDR3 residues: CASSLIDTEAFF. Here the CDR3 DNA reads TGTGCCAGCAGCTTAATCGACACTGAAGCTTTCTTT.

This chain connects TRBV29-1 to TRBJ1-1; D might be TRBD1 (5 bases). Trimming took 7 bases from V and 3 from J, leaving 18 bases between them. CDR3 length: 14 residues. CDR1 is SQVTM, CDR2 ANQGSEA, per germline. The CDR3, as DNA: TGCAGCGGGCTCCAGGGATATCCGGACACTGAAGCTTTCTTT. It translates to CSGLQGYPDTEAFF.

The chain uses TRBV12-5 and TRBJ2-4, with TRBD1 identical over 7 bases. Per germline, CDR1 LGHNT and CDR2 FRNRAP. The CDR3 is 18 residues long. V lost 6 bases and J lost 0; bases outside the gene matches: 14. As DNA, the CDR3 is TGTGCTAGTGGACCAGGGGACAGAAAAGTCCTAGCCAAAAACATTCAGTACTTC. Translated, it gives CASGPGDRKVLAKNIQYF.

This clone showed up just once. The chain couples TRBV19 to TRBJ2-2; 7 bases are a match to TRBD1. Germline CDR1 and CDR2: LNHDA and SQIVND (reference sequence). The CDR3 spans 16 residues. J lost 4 bases, V lost 3 bases, and 8 bases had no gene match. CDR3 bases: TGTGCCAGTAGTATGAGGGGACAGAGAGGCACCGGGGAGCTGTTTTTT. Translation: CASSMRGQRGTGELFF. The full variable domain, completed using reference TRBV19 and TRBJ2-2, is DGGITQSPKYLFRKEGQNVTLSCEQNLNHDAMYWYRQDPGQGLRLIYYSQIVNDFQKGDIAEGYSVSREKKESFPLTVTSAQKNPTAFYLCASSMRGQRGTGELFFGEGSRLTVL.

This chain uses TRBV28 with TRBJ1-5, with unresolved D. The CDR3 runs 12 residues. Germline-derived CDR1 and CDR2 are MDHEN and SYDVKM. Trimming stripped 6 bases from V and 5 bases from J, with 8 bases between. CDR3 sequence: CASSVFDQPQHF. The CDR3 nucleotides are TGTGCCAGCAGCGTATTCGATCAGCCCCAGCATTTT. Filled out from reference TRBV28 and TRBJ1-5, the complete variable domain reads DVKVTQSSRYLVKRTGEKVFLECVQDMDHENMFWYRQDPGLGLRLIYFSYDVKMKEKGDIPEGYSVSREKKERFSLILESASTNQTSMYLCASSVFDQPQHFGDGTRLSIL.